This TCR beta chain stems from a study of cytomegalovirus exposure and HLA in healthy donors. Study results and caveats: With DRB1 most and HLA-C fewest, TCR association rates differed between HLA loci in a later analysis.

Of note for this clone: The antigen is not known.

PCR used 60 Vbeta primers and 13 Jbeta primers. The assay was immunoSEQ multiplex PCR, and TCRdb's table has in-frame clones only and misses some. This sample yields about 140,000 clones, of which around 72% are seen a single time; 2% to 2.5% belongs to the top ten. Germline CDR1 reads MDHEN; CDR2 reads SYDVKM. Germline trimming cut 2 bases from V and 5 bases from J; bases unmatched to any gene: 5. CDR3 length: 15 amino acids. Sequencing used PBMCs. The sequence was collected from a middle-aged man in good health and CMV-seronegative. V gene TRBV28 combines with J gene TRBJ1-5, with 8 bases matching TRBD1. CDR3 amino acids: CASSLHGQGYQPQHF. For the CDR3, the DNA is TGTGCCAGCAGTTTACACGGACAGGGCTATCAGCCCCAGCATTTT.